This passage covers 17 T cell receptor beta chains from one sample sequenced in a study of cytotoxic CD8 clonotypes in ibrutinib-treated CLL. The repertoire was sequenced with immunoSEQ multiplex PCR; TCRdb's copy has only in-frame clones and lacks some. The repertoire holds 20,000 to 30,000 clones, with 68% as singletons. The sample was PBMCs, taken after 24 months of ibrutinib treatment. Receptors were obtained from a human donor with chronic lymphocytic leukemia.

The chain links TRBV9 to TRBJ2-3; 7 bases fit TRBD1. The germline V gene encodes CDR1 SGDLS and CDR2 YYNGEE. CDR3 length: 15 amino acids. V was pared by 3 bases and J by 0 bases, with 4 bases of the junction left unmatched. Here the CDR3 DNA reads TGTGCCAGCAGCGGACAGGGAATTAGCACAGATACGCAGTATTTT. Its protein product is CASSGQGISTDTQYF.

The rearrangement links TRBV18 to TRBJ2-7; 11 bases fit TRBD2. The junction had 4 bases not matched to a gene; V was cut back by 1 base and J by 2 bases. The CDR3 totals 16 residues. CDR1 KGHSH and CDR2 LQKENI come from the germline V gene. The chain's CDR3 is CASSPQGTSGTYEQYF. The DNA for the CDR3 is TGTGCCAGCTCACCACAAGGGACTAGCGGTACCTACGAGCAGTACTTC.

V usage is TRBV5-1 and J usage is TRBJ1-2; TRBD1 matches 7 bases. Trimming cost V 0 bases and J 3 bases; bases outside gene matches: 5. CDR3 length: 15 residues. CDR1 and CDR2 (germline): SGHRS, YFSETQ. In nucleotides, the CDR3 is TGCGCCAGCAGCTTGGACGGCAGGGGGGACTATGGCTACACCTTC. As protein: CASSLDGRGDYGYTF. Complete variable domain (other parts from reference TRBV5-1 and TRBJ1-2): KAGVTQTPRYLIKTRGQQVTLSCSPISGHRSVSWYQQTPGQGLQFLFEYFSETQRNKGNFPGRFSGRQFSNSRSEMNVSTLELGDSALYLCASSLDGRGDYGYTFGSGTRLTVV.

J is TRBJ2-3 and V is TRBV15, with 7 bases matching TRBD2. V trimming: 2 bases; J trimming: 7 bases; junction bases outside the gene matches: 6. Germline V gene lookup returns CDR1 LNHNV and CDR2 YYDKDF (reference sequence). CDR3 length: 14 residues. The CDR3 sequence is CATSRPGGGNTQYF. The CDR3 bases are TGTGCCACCAGCAGACCTGGGGGGGGGAATACGCAGTATTTT.

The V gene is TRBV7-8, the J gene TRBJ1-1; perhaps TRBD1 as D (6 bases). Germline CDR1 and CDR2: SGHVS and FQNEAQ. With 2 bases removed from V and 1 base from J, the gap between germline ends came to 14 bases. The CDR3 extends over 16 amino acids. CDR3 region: CASSLSIRTANTEAFF. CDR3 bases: TGTGCCAGCAGCTTAAGTATTAGGACAGCGAACACTGAAGCTTTCTTT.

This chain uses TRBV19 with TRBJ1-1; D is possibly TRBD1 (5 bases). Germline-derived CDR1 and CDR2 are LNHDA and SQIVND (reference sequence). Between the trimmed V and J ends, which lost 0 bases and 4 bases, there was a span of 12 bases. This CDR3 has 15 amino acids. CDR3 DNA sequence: TGTGCCAGTAGTATAGAATTGGGGCGTGGCACTGAAGCTTTCTTT. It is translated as CASSIELGRGTEAFF.

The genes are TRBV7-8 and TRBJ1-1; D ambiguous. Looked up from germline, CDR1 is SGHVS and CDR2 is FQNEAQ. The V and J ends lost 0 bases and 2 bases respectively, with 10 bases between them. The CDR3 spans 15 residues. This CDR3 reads CASSLARQPNTEAFF. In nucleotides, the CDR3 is TGTGCCAGCAGCTTAGCGCGGCAGCCAAACACTGAAGCTTTCTTT. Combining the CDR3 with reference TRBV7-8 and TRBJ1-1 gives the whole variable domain GAGVSQSPRYKVAKRGQDVALRCDPISGHVSLFWYQQALGQGPEFLTYFQNEAQLDKSGLPSDRFFAERPEGSVSTLKIQRTQQEDSAVYLCASSLARQPNTEAFFGQGTRLTVV.

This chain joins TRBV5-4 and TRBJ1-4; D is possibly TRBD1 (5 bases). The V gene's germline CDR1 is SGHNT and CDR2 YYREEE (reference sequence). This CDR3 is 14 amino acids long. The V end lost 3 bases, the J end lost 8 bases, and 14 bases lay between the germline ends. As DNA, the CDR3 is TGTGCCAGCAGCTCCCAGGGAAAGGGAGAAAAACTGTTTTTT. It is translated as CASSSQGKGEKLFF.

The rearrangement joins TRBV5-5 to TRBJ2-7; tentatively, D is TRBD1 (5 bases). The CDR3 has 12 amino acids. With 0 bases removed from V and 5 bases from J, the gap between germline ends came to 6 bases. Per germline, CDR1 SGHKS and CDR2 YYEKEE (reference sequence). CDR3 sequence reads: CASSLEGNEQYF. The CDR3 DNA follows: TGTGCCAGCAGCTTGGAGGGGAACGAGCAGTACTTC.

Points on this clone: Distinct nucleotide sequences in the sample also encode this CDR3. CDR3 protein: CATSREGRKTDTQYF. As DNA, the CDR3 is TGTGCCACCAGCAGAGAAGGACGGAAGACAGATACGCAGTATTTT. The rearrangement uses TRBV15 and TRBJ2-3; no reliable D call. V was cut by 0 bases and J by 3 bases, with 10 bases left in between. There are 15 residues in the CDR3. The germline V gene has CDR1 LNHNV and CDR2 YYDKDF (reference sequence).

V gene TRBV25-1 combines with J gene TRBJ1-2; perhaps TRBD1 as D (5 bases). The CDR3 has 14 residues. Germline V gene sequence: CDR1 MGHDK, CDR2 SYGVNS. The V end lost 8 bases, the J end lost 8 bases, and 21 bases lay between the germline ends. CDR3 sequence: CASREAGTVQGYTF. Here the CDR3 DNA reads TGTGCCAGCCGAGAGGCAGGGACGGTCCAGGGCTACACCTTC.

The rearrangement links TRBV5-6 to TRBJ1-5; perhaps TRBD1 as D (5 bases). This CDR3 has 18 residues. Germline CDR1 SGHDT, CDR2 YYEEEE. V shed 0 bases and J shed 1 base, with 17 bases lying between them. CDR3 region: CASSLAGLSGTSNQPQHF. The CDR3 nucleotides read TGTGCCAGCAGCTTGGCCGGATTGTCAGGGACGAGCAATCAGCCCCAGCATTTT.

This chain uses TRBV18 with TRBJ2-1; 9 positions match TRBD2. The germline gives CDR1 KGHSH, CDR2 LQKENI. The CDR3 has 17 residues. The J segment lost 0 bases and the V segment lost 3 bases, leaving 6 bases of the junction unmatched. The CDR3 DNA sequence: TGTGCCAGCTCACCCCAGACTAGCGGCGGCTCCTACAATGAGCAGTTCTTC. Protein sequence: CASSPQTSGGSYNEQFF.

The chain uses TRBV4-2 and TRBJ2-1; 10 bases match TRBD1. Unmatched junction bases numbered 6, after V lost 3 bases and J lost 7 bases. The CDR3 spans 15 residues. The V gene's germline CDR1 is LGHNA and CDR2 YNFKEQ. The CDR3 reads CASSQGTGELNEQFF. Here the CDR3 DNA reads TGTGCCAGCAGCCAGGGGACAGGGGAGTTGAATGAGCAGTTCTTC.

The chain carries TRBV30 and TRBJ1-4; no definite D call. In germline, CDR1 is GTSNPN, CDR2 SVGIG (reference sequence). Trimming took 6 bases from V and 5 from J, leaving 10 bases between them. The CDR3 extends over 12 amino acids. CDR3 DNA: TGTGCCTGTCGGAATAGAAATGAAAAACTGTTTTTT. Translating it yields CACRNRNEKLFF.

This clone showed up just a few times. CDR3 region: CASSGIKTGGSGNTIYF. CDR3 coding DNA: TGTGCCAGCAGTGGAATCAAAACAGGAGGCTCTGGAAACACCATATATTTT. The rearrangement uses TRBV25-1 and TRBJ1-3, with D tentatively TRBD1 (5 bases). CDR1 MGHDK and CDR2 SYGVNS come from the germline V gene. Trimming pared 4 bases from V and 0 bases from J, leaving 16 bases between. The CDR3 loop spans 17 amino acids.

The CDR3 is CATQGIYGYTF. CDR3 bases: TGTGCCACACAGGGTATTTATGGCTACACCTTC. The chain recombines TRBV5-4 with TRBJ1-2; D is possibly TRBD1 (6 bases). CDR3 size: 11 residues. Trimming stripped 9 bases from V and 5 bases from J, with 11 bases between. Germline CDR1 SGHNT, CDR2 YYREEE (reference sequence).